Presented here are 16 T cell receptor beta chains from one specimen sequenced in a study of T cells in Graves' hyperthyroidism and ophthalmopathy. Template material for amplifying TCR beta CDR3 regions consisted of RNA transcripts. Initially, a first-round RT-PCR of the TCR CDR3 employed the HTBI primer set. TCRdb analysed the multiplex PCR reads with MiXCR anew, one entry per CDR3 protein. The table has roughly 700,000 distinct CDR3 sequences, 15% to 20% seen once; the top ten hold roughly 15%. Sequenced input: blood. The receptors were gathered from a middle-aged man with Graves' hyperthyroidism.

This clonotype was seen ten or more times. CDR3 in DNA: TGTGCCAGCAGTGATACGAGCGGGAGCACAGATACGCAGTATTTT. Translating it yields CASSDTSGSTDTQYF. J is TRBJ2-3 and V is TRBV2; tentative D call: TRBD2 (6 bases). The CDR3 length is 15 residues. Germline assignment: CDR1 SNHLY and CDR2 FYNNEI. V was cut by 3 bases and J by 0 bases, with 10 bases left in between.

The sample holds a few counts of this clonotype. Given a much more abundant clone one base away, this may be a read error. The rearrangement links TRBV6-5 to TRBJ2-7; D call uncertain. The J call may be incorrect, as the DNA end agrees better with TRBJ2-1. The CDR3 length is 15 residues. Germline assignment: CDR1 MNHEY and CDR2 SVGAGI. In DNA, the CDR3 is TGTGCCAGCAGTTACACCCGGGCCGGAAACTACGAGCAGTTCTTC. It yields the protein CASSYTRAGNYEQFF.

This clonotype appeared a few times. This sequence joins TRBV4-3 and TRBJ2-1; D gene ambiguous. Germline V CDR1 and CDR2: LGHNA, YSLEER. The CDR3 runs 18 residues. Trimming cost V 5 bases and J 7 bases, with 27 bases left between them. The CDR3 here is CASSIRVSELPLANEQFF. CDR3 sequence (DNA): TGCGCCAGCAGCATCCGAGTCAGCGAGCTCCCCTTAGCAAATGAGCAGTTCTTC.

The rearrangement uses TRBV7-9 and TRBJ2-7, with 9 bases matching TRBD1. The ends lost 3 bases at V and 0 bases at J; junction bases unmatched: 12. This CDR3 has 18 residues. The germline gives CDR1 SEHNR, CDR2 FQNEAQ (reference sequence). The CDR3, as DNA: TGTGCCAGCAGCTTGACTACAGGGGGCCACCTAATCTCCTACGAGCAGTACTTC. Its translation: CASSLTTGGHLISYEQYF.

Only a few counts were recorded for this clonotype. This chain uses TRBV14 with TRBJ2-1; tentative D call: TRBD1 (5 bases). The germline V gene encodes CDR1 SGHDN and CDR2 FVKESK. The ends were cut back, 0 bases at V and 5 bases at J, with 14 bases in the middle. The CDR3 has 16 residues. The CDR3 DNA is TGTGCCAGCAGCCAAGATTTTGGGGCGAGGAACAATGAGCAGTTCTTC. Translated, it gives CASSQDFGARNNEQFF.

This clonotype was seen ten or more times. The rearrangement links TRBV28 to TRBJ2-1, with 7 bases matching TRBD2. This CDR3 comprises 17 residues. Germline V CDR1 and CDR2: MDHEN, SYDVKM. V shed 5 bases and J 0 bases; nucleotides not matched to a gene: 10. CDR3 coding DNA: TGTGCCAGCAGTCAAATCGGACTAGTGAGCTCCTACAATGAGCAGTTCTTC. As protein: CASSQIGLVSSYNEQFF.

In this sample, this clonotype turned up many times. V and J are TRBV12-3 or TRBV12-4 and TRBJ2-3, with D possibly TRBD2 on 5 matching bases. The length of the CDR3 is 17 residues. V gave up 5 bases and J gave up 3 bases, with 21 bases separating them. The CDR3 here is CASSPPFRAPGTDTQYF. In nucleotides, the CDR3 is TGTGCCAGCAGTCCCCCATTTCGGGCCCCGGGGACAGATACGCAGTATTTT.

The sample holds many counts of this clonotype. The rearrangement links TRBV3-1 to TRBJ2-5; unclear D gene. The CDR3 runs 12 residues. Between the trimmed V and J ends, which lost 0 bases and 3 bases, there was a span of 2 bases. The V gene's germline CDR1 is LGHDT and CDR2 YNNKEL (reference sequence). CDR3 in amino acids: CASSQEKETQYF. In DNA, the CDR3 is TGTGCCAGCAGCCAAGAAAAAGAGACCCAGTACTTC.

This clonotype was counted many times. The CDR3 sequence is CAWSAGDQETQYF. The CDR3 DNA reads as TGTGCCTGGTCCGCCGGGGATCAAGAGACCCAGTACTTC. This chain joins TRBV30 and TRBJ2-5, with a tentative D call TRBD2 (5 bases). This CDR3 is 13 amino acids long. The germline gives CDR1 GTSNPN, CDR2 SVGIG (reference sequence). Trimming took 5 bases from V and 2 from J, leaving 12 bases between them.

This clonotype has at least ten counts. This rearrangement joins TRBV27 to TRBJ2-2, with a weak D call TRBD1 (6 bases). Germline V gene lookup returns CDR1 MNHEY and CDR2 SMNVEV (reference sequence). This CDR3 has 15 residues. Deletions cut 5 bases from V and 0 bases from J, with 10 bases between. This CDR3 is CASSPGTPNTGELFF. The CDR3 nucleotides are TGTGCCAGCAGTCCCGGGACACCGAACACCGGGGAGCTGTTTTTT.

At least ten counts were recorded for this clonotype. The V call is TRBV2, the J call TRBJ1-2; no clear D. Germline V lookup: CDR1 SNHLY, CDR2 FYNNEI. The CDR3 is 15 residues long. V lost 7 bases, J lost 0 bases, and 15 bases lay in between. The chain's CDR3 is CASTRPGSSNYGYTF. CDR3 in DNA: TGTGCCAGCACCCGTCCCGGGTCTTCTAACTATGGCTACACCTTC. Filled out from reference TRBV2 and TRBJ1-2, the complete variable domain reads EPEVTQTPSHQVTQMGQEVILRCVPISNHLYFYWYRQILGQKVEFLVSFYNNEISEKSEIFDDQFSVERPDGSNFTLKIRSTKLEDSAMYFCASTRPGSSNYGYTFGSGTRLTVV.

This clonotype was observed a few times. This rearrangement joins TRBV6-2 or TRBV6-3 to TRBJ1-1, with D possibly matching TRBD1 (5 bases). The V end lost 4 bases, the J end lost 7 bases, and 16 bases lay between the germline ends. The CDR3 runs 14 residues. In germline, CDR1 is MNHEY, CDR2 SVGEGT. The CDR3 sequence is CASSSGLGTGEAFF. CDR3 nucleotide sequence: TGTGCCAGCAGTTCCGGCCTTGGAACAGGTGAAGCTTTCTTT.

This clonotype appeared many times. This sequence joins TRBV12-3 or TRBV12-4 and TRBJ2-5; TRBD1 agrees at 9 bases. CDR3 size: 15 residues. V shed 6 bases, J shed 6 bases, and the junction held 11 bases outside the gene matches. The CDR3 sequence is CASRIIGTGMKTQYF. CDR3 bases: TGTGCCAGCAGGATTATAGGGACAGGGATGAAGACCCAGTACTTC.

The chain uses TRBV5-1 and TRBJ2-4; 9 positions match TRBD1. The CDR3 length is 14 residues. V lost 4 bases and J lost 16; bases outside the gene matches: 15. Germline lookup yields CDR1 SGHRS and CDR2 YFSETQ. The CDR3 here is CASSPSALTGGGYF. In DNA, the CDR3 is TGCGCCAGCAGCCCGTCCGCCCTTACAGGGGGCGGCTACTTC.

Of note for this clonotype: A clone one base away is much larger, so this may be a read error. The CDR3 region is CASSRLPSGSISWGEQFF. DNA of the CDR3: TGTGCCAGCAGTCGACTACCTAGCGGGTCGATCAGTTGGGGTGAGCAGTTCTTC. The chain links TRBV12-3 or TRBV12-4 to TRBJ2-1; 8 bases agree with TRBD2. This CDR3 region has 18 residues. V lost 5 bases to trimming and J lost 9 bases; unmatched junction nucleotides: 21.

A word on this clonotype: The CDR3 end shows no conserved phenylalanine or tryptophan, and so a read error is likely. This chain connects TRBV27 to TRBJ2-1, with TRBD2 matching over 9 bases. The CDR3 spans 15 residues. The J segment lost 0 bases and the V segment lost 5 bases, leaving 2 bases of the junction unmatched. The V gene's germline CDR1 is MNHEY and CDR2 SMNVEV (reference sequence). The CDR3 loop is CASSISGSSYNEQFS. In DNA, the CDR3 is TGTGCCAGCAGTATTAGCGGGAGCTCCTACAATGAGCAGTTCTCC.